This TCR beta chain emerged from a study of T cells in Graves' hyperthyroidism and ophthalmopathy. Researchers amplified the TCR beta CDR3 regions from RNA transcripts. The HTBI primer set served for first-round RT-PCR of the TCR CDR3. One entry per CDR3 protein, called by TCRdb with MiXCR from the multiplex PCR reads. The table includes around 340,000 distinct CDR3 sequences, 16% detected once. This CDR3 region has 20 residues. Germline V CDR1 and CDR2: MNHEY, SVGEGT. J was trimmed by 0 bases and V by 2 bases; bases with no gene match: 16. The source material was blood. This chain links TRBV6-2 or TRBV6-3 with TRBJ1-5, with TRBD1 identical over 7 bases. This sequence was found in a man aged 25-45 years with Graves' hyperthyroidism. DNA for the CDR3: TGTGCCAGCAGTTACCACCTCCGAAGGGGACAGATTCATAGCAATCAGCCCCAGCATTTT. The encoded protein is CASSYHLRRGQIHSNQPQHF.